The text below deals with one T cell receptor (beta chain). Using immunoSEQ multiplex PCR, the repertoire was profiled, and TCRdb retains in-frame clones only, with some absent. The table records roughly 190,000 clones, about nine tenths of them present only once. The CDR3 has 16 amino acids. CDR1 SGHRS and CDR2 YFSETQ come from the germline V gene. V shed 2 bases, J shed 4 bases, and the junction held 4 bases outside the gene matches. The sample belongs to a study of control samples from healthy donors and cancer patients. This TCR came from a young man in good health. The V call is TRBV5-1, the J call TRBJ2-1; 12 nucleotides match TRBD2. Sequenced input: blood. CDR3 loop: CASSLTTSGGYNEQFF. CDR3 sequence (DNA): TGCGCCAGCAGCTTAACGACTAGCGGGGGATACAATGAGCAGTTCTTC. Variable domain in full (rest from reference TRBV5-1 and TRBJ2-1): KAGVTQTPRYLIKTRGQQVTLSCSPISGHRSVSWYQQTPGQGLQFLFEYFSETQRNKGNFPGRFSGRQFSNSRSEMNVSTLELGDSALYLCASSLTTSGGYNEQFFGPGTRLTVL.